The clone carrying this TCR beta chain was counted only a few times. What it binds is not known. The data are from a study of vaccination and CD4 T cells after COVID-19. Study outcomes and limitations: The rise in median SARS-CoV-2-reactive clonotypes, from around 19 to 38, was not significant. Early post-infection timepoints were not included, and relatively few convalescent patients were studied. The authors identified 304 of 307 vaccine-specific clones in convalescent patients as spike mono-reactive.

With 5 bases removed from V and 5 bases from J, the gap between germline ends came to 10 bases. Per germline, CDR1 SSHAT and CDR2 FNYEAQ (reference sequence). The CDR3 extends over 13 amino acids. As for treatment: approximately nine-day PBMC culture with coronavirus spike peptide pools or control peptides (ViraFEST assay). An Oncomine TCR Beta short-read assay was used to sequence the DNA from cultured CD4+ T cells. Genomic DNA was taken out of cultured CD4+ T cells by extraction. TCRdb fed the PCR reads into MiXCR, producing one record per CDR3 protein. This sample has about 17,000 distinct CDR3 sequences, with about 42% found just once.

Sequenced material: CD4+ T cells from blood, cultured in vitro, taken before SARS-CoV-2 vaccination. This chain joins TRBV7-7 and TRBJ2-1, with a tentative D call TRBD1 (6 bases). The TCR sequence derives from a human donor who received a COVID-19 vaccine. The CDR3 DNA follows: TGTGCCAGCAGCCGAGGACAGAACAATGAGCAGTTCTTC. It encodes CASSRGQNNEQFF. Variable domain in full (rest from reference TRBV7-7 and TRBJ2-1): GAGVSQSPRYKVTKRGQDVTLRCDPISSHATLYWYQQALGQGPEFLTYFNYEAQPDKSGLPSDRFSAERPEGSISTLTIQRTEQRDSAMYRCASSRGQNNEQFFGPGTRLTVL.